What follows is one T cell receptor (beta chain) and its context. This specimen belongs to a study of post-analysis software for immune sequencing data. Study in general: The disease courses covered relapsing-remitting, secondary progressive and progressive-relapsing multiple sclerosis.

Each TCR beta cDNA library carried unique molecular identifiers. TCRdb re-derived calls from the PCR reads in MiXCR, one entry per CDR3 protein. The sample has about 430,000 distinct CDR3 sequences, approximately 42% seen once; the top ten hold 6% to 9%. The specimen sequenced was blood. The clonotype was recovered from a girl aged 2-10 years with multiple sclerosis.

This CDR3 reads CASSYSARAYEQYF. The CDR3 DNA reads TGTGCCAGCAGTTACTCAGCAAGAGCCTACGAACAGTACTTC. The rearrangement uses TRBV6-5 and TRBJ2-5, with D uncertain. The CDR3 length is 14 residues. The V gene's germline CDR1 is MNHEY and CDR2 SVGAGI. Trimming left V 0 bases short and J 11 bases short, with 16 bases between.